This T cell receptor beta chain was documented in a study of blood T cell repertoires in COVID-19 (dated by TCRdb to between 2020 and 2021). With regard to the full study: Collaborator samples came from the United States, Italy and Spain and covered acute and convalescent phases of COVID-19. The prospective study material was composed of cDNA or gDNA derived from T cells, B-cell-depleted T cells, or PBMCs. The dataset comprised deeply sampled blood TCRbeta repertoires from subjects exposed to, actively infected with, or recovered from COVID-19. The repertoires were released in a freely available public database meant as a resource for research on the immune response to SARS-CoV-2. The samples were drawn from two sources: the first 160 participants of the ongoing ImmuneRACE study, and about 1,300 subjects contributed by 6 global collaborators. Nearly every sample came with metadata listing a de-identified subject ID, COVID-19 status, age in years and sex. HLA class I and class II types, where available, came from metadata supplied by the sample provider rather than from assay-based typing.

TCRbeta CDR3 regions were amplified from genomic DNA using the immunoSEQ Assay, a bias-controlled multiplex PCR. Concerning the study's data processing: Within the assay, amplification of reference gene primers was used to estimate how many nucleated cells each sample contained. To quantify the absolute abundance of each unique TCRbeta CDR3 rearrangement, sequence reads were collapsed and filtered. For each sample, productive Simpson clonality was calculated by taking the square root of Simpson's diversity index across productive rearrangements. The table comes from immuneACCESS by way of TCRdb, which keeps in-frame sequences with V and J called. Part of the clones is missing from these tables; in studies checked, under half for an unresolved V gene and the rest for unknown reasons. For V, J and clone size, that table is used; D and trimming come from the DNA. Present in this sample are under 350,000 clones, 75% to 90% of which were seen just once. Of the sample, about 4.6% falls within the top ten clones.

The full study reports these points: How much clinical and demographic metadata was included differed by source and by participant, and the metadata was provided uncurated.

Collaborating institutions collected whole blood in K2EDTA tubes following their own protocols. For TCRbeta analysis, collaborators shipped samples as frozen whole blood, isolated PBMCs, or DNA extracted from either of those sample types. Only a few counts were recorded for this clone. Its recognized antigen is unknown. Per-nucleotide qualities are absent, and no much larger clonotype sits a single base away. V loses 4 bases at its end and J loses 3 bases; junction bases beyond the gene matches: 8. There are 15 amino acids in the CDR3, from cysteine to phenylalanine inclusive. Kept here is only the CDR3 DNA, which spans 45 bases and is read in frame from base 1. Via the germline V gene, CDR1 is KGHDR and CDR2 SFDVKD.

The sample taken for sequencing was peripheral blood. This sequence uses TRBV24-1 and TRBJ2-7, with 7 middle bases fitting TRBD1. The receptor comes from a man between 40 and 49 years old with acute or convalescent COVID-19. The CDR3 reads as follows: CATSDTRQGGYEQYF. Read as DNA, the sequence is TGTGCCACCAGTGACACCCGACAGGGCGGCTACGAGCAGTACTTC.